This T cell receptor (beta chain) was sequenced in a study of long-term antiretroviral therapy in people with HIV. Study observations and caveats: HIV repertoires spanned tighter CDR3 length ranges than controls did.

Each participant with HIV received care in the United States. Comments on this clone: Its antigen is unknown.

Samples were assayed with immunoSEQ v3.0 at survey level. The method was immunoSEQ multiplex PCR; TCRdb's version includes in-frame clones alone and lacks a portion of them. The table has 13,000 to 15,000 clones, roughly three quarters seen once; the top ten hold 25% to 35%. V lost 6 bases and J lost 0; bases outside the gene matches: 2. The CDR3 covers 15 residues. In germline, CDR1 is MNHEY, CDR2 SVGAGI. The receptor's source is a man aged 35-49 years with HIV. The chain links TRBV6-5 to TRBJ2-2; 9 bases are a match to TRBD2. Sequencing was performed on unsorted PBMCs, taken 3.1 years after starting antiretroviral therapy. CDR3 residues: CASRLAGPNTGELFF. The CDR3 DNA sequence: TGTGCCAGCAGACTAGCGGGCCCGAACACCGGGGAGCTGTTTTTT.